This T cell receptor (beta chain) is drawn from a study of T cell changes during pregnancy in multiple sclerosis (dated by TCRdb to the late 2010s). Broadly, across the study: The study looked at changes in the T cell repertoire across pregnancy in women with multiple sclerosis.

Libraries were prepared through the immunoSEQ multiplex PCR assay. TCRdb provides this immuneACCESS table in a form limited to in-frame rearrangements. Some clones are lacking; in checked studies, under half of them reflect an unresolved V gene, and why the rest are absent is not known. The sample table contains approximately 57,000 clones; only one count was recorded for around 90% of them. The ten largest make up 3% to 4% of the sample. Trimming accounts for 4 bases at V and 7 bases at J, while the number of junction bases matched to no gene is 5. Based on the germline V gene, the CDR1 and CDR2 sequences are WSHSY and SAAADI. The CDR3 has 13 amino acids, counting the end cysteine and phenylalanine. Only the CDR3 part of the read is kept: 39 bases, read in frame from the first base. Concerning this clone itself: The target of this receptor is not known. Per-base quality was not reported, and no clone a single base away is much larger than it.

The sequence is built from TRBV10-2 and TRBJ2-7, and 9 junctional nucleotides match TRBD2. Sequencing was performed on peripheral blood, taken after pregnancy. The clonotype was recovered from a female donor in good health, enrolled as a control in a pregnancy study. The CDR3 amino acid sequence is: CASSAASGTEQYF. The nucleotides are TGCGCCAGCAGTGCGGCTAGCGGGACTGAGCAGTACTTC.